The 15 T cell receptor beta chains below were found in one sample sequenced in a study of T-cell memory formation after mild COVID-19. TCRdb analysed the 5' RACE reads with MiXCR anew, one entry per CDR3 protein. The sample has fewer than 400,000 distinct CDR3 sequences; about a sixth are singletons. Material: PBMCs or a T cell subset sorted from them (not recorded which). These receptors all stem from a man in his late teens or twenties who had mild COVID-19 (a few samples of this study predate the infection). Cell type and time point are not known.

The chain joins TRBV6-2 or TRBV6-3 to TRBJ1-6, with TRBD1 matching 8 bases. The CDR3 runs to 16 residues. The junction had 11 bases not matched to a gene; V was cut back by 2 bases and J by 11 bases. Germline CDR1 MNHEY, CDR2 SVGEGT. CDR3 in amino acids: CASSYGSTGVYTPLHF. CDR3 coding DNA: TGTGCCAGCAGTTACGGGTCGACAGGGGTATATACACCCCTCCACTTT.

This sequence joins TRBV6-2 or TRBV6-3 and TRBJ2-1; TRBD2 matches 8 bases. CDR1 is MNHEY and CDR2 is SVGEGT in the germline V gene. J gave up 15 bases and V 5 bases, and 12 bases lay outside the gene matches. The CDR3 covers 13 residues. Here the CDR3 reads CASSSTLSGGVFF. The CDR3 DNA reads TGTGCCAGCAGTAGCACACTCAGCGGGGGTGTGTTCTTC.

The chain recombines TRBV7-6 with TRBJ1-5, with a weak D call TRBD1 (6 bases). This CDR3 is built from 18 residues. Per the germline V gene, CDR1 is SGHVS and CDR2 is FNYEAQ. V was trimmed by 5 bases and J by 0 bases, leaving 20 bases between them. The CDR3 loop is CASSPTPWGPYSNQPQHF. DNA for the CDR3: TGTGCCAGCAGCCCCACGCCCTGGGGGCCCTATAGCAATCAGCCCCAGCATTTT.

This sequence joins TRBV10-3 and TRBJ2-3; no definite D call. This CDR3 region has 13 residues. Germline V CDR1 and CDR2: ENHRY, SYGVKD. V was pared by 10 bases and J by 5 bases, with 16 bases between. DNA of the CDR3: TGTGCCACTGAGGAAAACGGCGAAGATACGCAGTATTTT. Translation: CATEENGEDTQYF.

This clonotype has a handful of counts. V is TRBV5-1 and J is TRBJ1-1; D not certain. CDR3 length: 15 residues. The germline gives CDR1 SGHRS, CDR2 YFSETQ. Trimming took 4 bases from V and 2 from J, leaving 15 bases between them. The chain's CDR3 is CASSTPASPNTEAFF. The CDR3 nucleotides are TGCGCCAGCAGCACCCCTGCCTCGCCCAACACTGAAGCTTTCTTT.

The chain uses TRBV5-1 and TRBJ2-5; unclear D gene. The V end lost 1 base, the J end lost 3 bases, and 10 bases lay between the germline ends. This CDR3 contains 14 residues. Germline V lookup: CDR1 SGHRS, CDR2 YFSETQ. In nucleotides, the CDR3 is TGCGCCAGCAGCTTGTCGGGCCAGGAAGAGACCCAGTACTTC. Protein sequence: CASSLSGQEETQYF.

The chain has TRBV6-5 and TRBJ1-2; tentatively, D is TRBD1 (6 bases). Germline CDR1 reads MNHEY; CDR2 reads SVGAGI. V lost 5 bases and J lost 4, with 14 bases in between. This CDR3 contains 14 residues. CDR3 sequence: CASSRKAGAYGYTF. The CDR3 nucleotides read TGTGCCAGCAGTCGGAAGGCAGGGGCCTATGGCTACACCTTC.

This clonotype came up many times. The chain is built from TRBV12-3 or TRBV12-4 and TRBJ2-3, with D possibly called TRBD1 or TRBD2 (5 bases each). The CDR3 totals 14 residues. V lost 5 bases, J lost 1 base, and 10 bases lay in between. The CDR3 region has the DNA TGTGCCAGCAGTCTGGGGGTCGGCACAGATACGCAGTATTTT. It is translated as CASSLGVGTDTQYF.

Here the CDR3 reads CASSVAAGELFF. Here the CDR3 DNA reads TGTGCCAGCAGCGTAGCTGCCGGGGAGCTGTTTTTT. V usage is TRBV9 and J usage is TRBJ2-2; unclear D gene. The V gene lost 0 bases and the J gene lost 6 bases, with 3 bases spanning the gap. Germline CDR1 is SGDLS and CDR2 is YYNGEE. The CDR3 totals 12 residues.

The table lists this clonotype with a few counts. J is TRBJ1-2 and V is TRBV12-3 or TRBV12-4; possibly TRBD1 for D (5 bases). V shed 3 bases and J shed 7 bases, with 9 bases lying between them. This CDR3 is built from 12 residues. The CDR3 DNA follows: TGTGCCAGCAGTTTTGAGAGGGGTGGCTACACCTTC. The encoded protein is CASSFERGGYTF.

The rearrangement links TRBV21-1 to TRBJ1-6; TRBD1, the table's D call, was not compared with the DNA. TRBV21-1 is a known pseudogene. This CDR3 comprises 15 residues. CDR3 DNA: TGTGCCAGCAATAGAGGCACCCCAAAGGGATCACCCCTCCACTTT. Amino acid sequence: CASNRGTPKGSPLHF.

The chain is built from TRBV19 and TRBJ1-2; D may be TRBD1 (5 bases). The length of the CDR3 is 14 residues. With 6 bases removed from V and 2 bases from J, the gap between germline ends came to 13 bases. In germline, CDR1 is LNHDA, CDR2 SQIVND (reference sequence). The CDR3 nucleotides read TGTGCCAGTAGGACAGTTAGCGTGAACTATGGCTACACCTTC. Amino acids: CASRTVSVNYGYTF.

J is TRBJ1-1 and V is TRBV6-5; D is uncertain. This CDR3 is built from 15 residues. V lost 2 bases and J 4 bases, leaving 14 bases between the germline ends. The germline CDR1 and CDR2 sequences are MNHEY and SVGAGI. The CDR3, as DNA: TGTGCCAGCAGTTACGAGATAGGCAGGAGCACTGAAGCTTTCTTT. Amino acid sequence: CASSYEIGRSTEAFF.

This clonotype has just one count. The rearrangement joins TRBV29-1 to TRBJ1-5, with unresolved D. V was shortened by 4 bases and J by 0 bases, with 10 bases between the two germline ends. This CDR3 spans 14 amino acids. Germline CDR1 reads SQVTM; CDR2 reads ANQGSEA. The CDR3 DNA sequence: TGCAGCGTTGCGAGAGGAAATAGCAATCAGCCCCAGCATTTT. The encoded protein is CSVARGNSNQPQHF. The whole variable domain, remainder taken from reference TRBV29-1 and TRBJ1-5, is SAVISQKPSRDICQRGTSLTIQCQVDSQVTMMFWYRQQPGQSLTLIATANQGSEATYESGFVIDKFPISRPNLTFSTLTVSNMSPEDSSIYLCSVARGNSNQPQHFGDGTRLSIL.

This chain links TRBV7-9 with TRBJ2-6; D remains ambiguous. The CDR3 runs to 16 residues. From germline, CDR1 is SEHNR and CDR2 FQNEAQ (reference sequence). The V gene lost 1 base and the J gene lost 1 base, with 8 bases spanning the gap. The DNA of the CDR3 is TGTGCCAGCAGCTTAGACAGCCGATCTGGGGCCAACGTCCTGACTTTC. The encoded protein is CASSLDSRSGANVLTF.